This TCR beta chain was captured by sequencing in a study of cytomegalovirus exposure and HLA in healthy donors. Whole-study context: A prior study identified 117 million unique TCR beta sequences from roughly 170 million T cells.

PCR amplification relied on 60 Vbeta primers (plus 13 Jbeta primers). Some clones are missing from TCRdb's copy, which holds only in-frame ones; the method was immunoSEQ multiplex PCR. The data show some 150,000 clones, just under 70% seen once. Broader study findings: Common viral pathogens seemed to be connected with several of the most significant clusters, according to a later analysis.

In the case of this clone: Its antigen is as yet unknown.

The TCR originated in a man in his fifties or sixties in good health and CMV-seronegative. Sequencing input: PBMCs.

Here the CDR3 reads CSVESGSSYEQYF. CDR3 nucleotide sequence: TGCAGCGTTGAATCCGGGAGTTCCTACGAGCAGTACTTC. The gene calls are TRBV29-1 and TRBJ2-7; D may be TRBD2 (6 bases). The CDR3 totals 13 residues. Trimming removed 2 bases at V and 1 base at J, with 9 bases between. Germline assignment: CDR1 SQVTM and CDR2 ANQGSEA.